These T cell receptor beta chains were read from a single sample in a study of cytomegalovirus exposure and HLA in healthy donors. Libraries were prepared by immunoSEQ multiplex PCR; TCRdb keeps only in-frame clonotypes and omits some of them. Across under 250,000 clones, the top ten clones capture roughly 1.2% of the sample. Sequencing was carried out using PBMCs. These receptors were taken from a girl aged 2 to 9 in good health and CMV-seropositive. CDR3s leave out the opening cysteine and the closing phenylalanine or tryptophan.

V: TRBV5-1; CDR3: ASSDIWDGYT
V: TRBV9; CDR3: ASSPRDRGYEQY
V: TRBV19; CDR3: ASSAASPFYEQY
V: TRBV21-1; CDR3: ASSKSEAGSFEQY
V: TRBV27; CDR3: ASVQDTQY
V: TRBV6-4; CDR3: ASSDRGTGPYTEAF
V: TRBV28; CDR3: ASRPPGTGPYEQY
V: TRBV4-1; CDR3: ASSPQGANTGELF
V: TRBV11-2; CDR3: ASSSNRDRAYEQY
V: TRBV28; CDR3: ASSLSSGRTDTQY
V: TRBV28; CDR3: ASTFGGSTQH
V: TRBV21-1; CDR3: ASSKALQGGWYNEQF
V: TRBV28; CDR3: ASSPSGSYEQY
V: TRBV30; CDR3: AWSAHRSGGEKLF
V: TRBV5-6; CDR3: ASSLGRGDEQF
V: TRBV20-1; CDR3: SALYTEAF
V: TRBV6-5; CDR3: ASTRPGGAEAF
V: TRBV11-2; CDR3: ASSLAFWGLGELF
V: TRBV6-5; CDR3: ASPRDRDYEQY
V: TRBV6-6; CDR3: ASSKDSTGELF
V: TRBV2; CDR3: ASSDPGGGDTQY
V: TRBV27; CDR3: ASSSGTSGYNEQF
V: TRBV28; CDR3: ASRGSEGTEAF
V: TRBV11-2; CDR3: ASSLQGMNTEAF
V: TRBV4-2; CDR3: ASSQATGEQY
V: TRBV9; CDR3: ASSDRDRQETQY
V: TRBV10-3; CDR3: AIMGRDNTGELF
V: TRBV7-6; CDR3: ASSTQYNQPQH
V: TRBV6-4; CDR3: ASSEVAGYNEQF
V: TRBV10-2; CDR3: ASRRTGGYNEQF
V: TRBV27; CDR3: ASTPSPYNEQF
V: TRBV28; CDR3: ASSLTVNAEAF
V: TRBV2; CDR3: ASSDRLRETPYEQY
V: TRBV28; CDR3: ASSSDGTPTDTQY
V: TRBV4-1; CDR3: ASSQEWQSRGEKLF
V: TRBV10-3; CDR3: AISEVQDNQPQH
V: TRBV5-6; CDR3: ASSSGGGMNTEAF
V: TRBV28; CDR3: ASSLLQQGLEAF
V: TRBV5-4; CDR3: ASSAGGVATNEKLF
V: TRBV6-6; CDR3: ASRAGTKVFHEQF
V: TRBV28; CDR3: ASSSPGTGSFRDTQY
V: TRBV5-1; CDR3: ASSLRVGQETQY
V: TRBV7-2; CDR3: ASSRTSGISYNEQF
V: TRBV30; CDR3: AWSSEILNEKLF
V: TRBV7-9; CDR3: ASSLRERGNYEQY
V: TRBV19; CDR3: ASSNRGVNQPQH
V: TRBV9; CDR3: ASSARDSYNEQF
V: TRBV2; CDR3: ASSHLTSGSTDTQY
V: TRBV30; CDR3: AWNLGGNEKLF
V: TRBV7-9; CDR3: ASSLVEDQGETQY
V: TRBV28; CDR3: ASSLGTGGYVRGNTEAF
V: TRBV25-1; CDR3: ASSGDTYGYT
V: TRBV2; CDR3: ASRPMTSYDEQF
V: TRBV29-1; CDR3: SVEQGAYEQY
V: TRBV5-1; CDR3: ASSLAPAGNTEAF